Listed here is a single T cell receptor beta chain. At least ten counts were recorded for this clone. Its specific antigen is unknown. No much larger clone exists at a distance of one base, and base qualities are not known. The same CDR3 arises from other DNA sequences in this sample as well. These data originate in a study of shared clonotypes between healthy human individuals (dated by TCRdb to 2020 to 2021). Notes on the research overall: The cohort included three men and a couple of women between 18 and 49 years of age. Per donor, leukapheresis produced somewhere between about 0.94 and 8.9 billion PBMCs. Libraries were prepared and TCR repertoires were sequenced by different laboratories using diverse techniques, in order to increase sequencing depth and limit assay-specific biases. The study deeply sequenced blood TCR repertoires of five healthy adults to estimate repertoire size and the extent of clonotype sharing between individuals. Summary of the overall study and its limitations: Based on pairwise subsampling, the degree of clonotype sharing among donors was expected to be affected by sequencing depth. Sampling was restricted to blood, and TCR repertoires in tissue are likely to differ from TCR repertoires in blood. Because the study included only a small number of donors, the genetic and exposure-history diversity represented was limited.

Healthy HIV-negative adults with no recently reported acute infections or vaccinations were included as donors. All donors were Caucasian adults living in Nashville, Tennessee, USA. For unsorted samples, 90 million or so PBMCs were counted and genomic DNA was extracted with the QIAamp DNA Blood Mini kit. Blood was collected by leukapheresis, and PBMCs were isolated by Ficoll-Histopaque density gradient centrifugation and then cryopreserved in liquid nitrogen vapor phase. Trimming costs V 1 base and J 6 bases, and their ends lie 5 bases apart. The cysteine opens and the phenylalanine closes a CDR3 of 12 amino acids. Kept here is only the CDR3 DNA, which spans 36 bases and is read in frame from base 1. CDR1 SGHAT and CDR2 FQNNGV were looked up in the germline V gene. TCR CDR3 regions were amplified from genomic DNA by multiplex PCR using the deep immunoSEQ assay. Genomic DNA extracted from each cell subset was distributed evenly over all wells of several immunoSEQ 96-well plates, and each plate served as one replicate. Each replicate PCR for unsorted PBMC received about 300 ng genomic DNA, equal to about 30,000 T cell genomes. Unsorted PBMC genomic DNA was sequenced across ten immunoSEQ deep assay plates. Purified libraries were quantified with a Qubit 3.0 fluorometer, sized on a Bioanalyzer 2100, and re-quantified with the KAPA Library Quantification kit. Each immunoSEQ 96-well plate was sequenced on its own single-read 150-cycle Illumina NextSeq 550 flow cell. The study's processing was this. Because the immunoSEQ output held only junctional sequences and lacked quality scores, the filtering could not match the filtering applied to full-length reads. Sequences were annotated with PyIR, a Python wrapper for IgBLAST v1.9, using IMGT germline references to assign V/J genes and CDR3. Any read was removed if the V/J assignment was weak (E-value above 1e-6), the CDR3 was missing, or the read contained stop codons, out-of-frame junctions, or ambiguous translated residues. V3J clonotypes were defined as sequences sharing the same inferred V gene, J gene, and CDR3 amino acid sequence. Percentage overlap between repertoires was computed as shared unique clonotypes divided by the size of the smaller repertoire. Repertoire richness was assessed with RTK rarefaction, the Chao1 estimator, and Recon v2.1 estimates of unobserved clonotypes. What TCRdb holds here is the immuneACCESS table cut down to in-frame rearrangements. Part of the clones is not present; checked against another copy, under half of the missing clones reflect an unresolved V gene, and the others are unexplained. That table gives V, J and clone size, and the DNA gave D and trimming. The sample table shows approximately 500,000 clones, and around 73% are seen once. 12% of the sample is taken by the ten largest.

The sequence joins TRBV11-2 to TRBJ2-3, with no confidently assigned D gene. The TCR originated in a woman in her forties in good health. Some clones in this sample may be carry-over from other donors' samples. The specimen sequenced was PBMCs. The nucleotide sequence is given as TGTGCCAGCAGCTTAGGTACTGATACGCAGTATTTT. Its coded protein is CASSLGTDTQYF.